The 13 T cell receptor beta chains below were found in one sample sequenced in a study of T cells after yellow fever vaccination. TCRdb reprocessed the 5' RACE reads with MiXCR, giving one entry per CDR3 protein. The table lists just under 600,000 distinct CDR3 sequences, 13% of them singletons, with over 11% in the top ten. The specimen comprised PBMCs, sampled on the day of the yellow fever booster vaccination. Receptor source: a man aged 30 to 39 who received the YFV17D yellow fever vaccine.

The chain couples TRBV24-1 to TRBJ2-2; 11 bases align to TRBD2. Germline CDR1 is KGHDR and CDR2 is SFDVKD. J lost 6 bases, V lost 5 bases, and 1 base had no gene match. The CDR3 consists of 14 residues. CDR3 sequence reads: CATSASGRSGELFF. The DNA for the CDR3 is TGTGCCACCAGTGCTAGCGGGAGGTCCGGGGAGCTGTTTTTT.

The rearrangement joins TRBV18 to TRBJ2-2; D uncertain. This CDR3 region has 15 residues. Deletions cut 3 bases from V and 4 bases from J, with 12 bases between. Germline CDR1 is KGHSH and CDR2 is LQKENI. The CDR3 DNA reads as TGTGCCAGCTCACCTCGACCGTATGGCACCGGGGAGCTGTTTTTT. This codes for CASSPRPYGTGELFF.

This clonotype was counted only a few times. The CDR3 is CASSVSPAGQDTQYF. CDR3 nucleotides: TGTGCCAGCAGCGTAAGCCCAGCAGGGCAAGATACGCAGTATTTT. This chain uses TRBV11-3 with TRBJ2-3, with D maybe TRBD1 (5 bases). The CDR3 is made up of 15 amino acids. Trimming removed 5 bases at V and 5 bases at J, with 17 bases between. CDR1 is SGHNT and CDR2 is YENEEA in the germline V gene.

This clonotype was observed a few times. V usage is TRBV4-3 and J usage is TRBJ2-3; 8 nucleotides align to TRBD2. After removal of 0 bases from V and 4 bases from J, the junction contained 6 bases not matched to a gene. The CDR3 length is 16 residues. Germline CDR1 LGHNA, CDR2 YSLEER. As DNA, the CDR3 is TGCGCCAGCAGCCAAGATGGGGGACTAGTCCCAGATACGCAGTATTTT. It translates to CASSQDGGLVPDTQYF.

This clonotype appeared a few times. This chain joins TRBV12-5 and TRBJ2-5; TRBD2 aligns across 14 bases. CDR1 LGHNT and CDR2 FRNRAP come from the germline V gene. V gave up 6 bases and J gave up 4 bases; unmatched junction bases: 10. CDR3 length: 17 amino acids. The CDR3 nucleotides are TGTGCTAGTGGGACAACCTCGGGACTAGCGGGAGCAGAGACCCAGTACTTC. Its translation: CASGTTSGLAGAETQYF.

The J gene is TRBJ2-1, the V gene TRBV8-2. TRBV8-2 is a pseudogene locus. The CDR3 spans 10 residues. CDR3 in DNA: TGTGGGGACACGATCGATGAGCAGTTCTTC. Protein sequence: CGDTIDEQFF.

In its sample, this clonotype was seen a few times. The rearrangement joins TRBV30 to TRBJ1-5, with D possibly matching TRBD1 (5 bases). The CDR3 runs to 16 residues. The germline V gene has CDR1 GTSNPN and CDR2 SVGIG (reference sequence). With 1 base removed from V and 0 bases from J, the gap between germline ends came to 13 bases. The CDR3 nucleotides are TGTGCCTGGAGTGAAGACAGAGCTTATAGCAATCAGCCCCAGCATTTT. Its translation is CAWSEDRAYSNQPQHF.

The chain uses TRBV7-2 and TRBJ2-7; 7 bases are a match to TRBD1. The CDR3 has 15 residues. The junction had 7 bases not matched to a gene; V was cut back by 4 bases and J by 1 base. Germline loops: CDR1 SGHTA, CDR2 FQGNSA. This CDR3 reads CASSSVGDSSYEQYF. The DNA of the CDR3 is TGTGCCAGCAGCTCAGTAGGGGACAGTTCCTACGAGCAGTACTTC.

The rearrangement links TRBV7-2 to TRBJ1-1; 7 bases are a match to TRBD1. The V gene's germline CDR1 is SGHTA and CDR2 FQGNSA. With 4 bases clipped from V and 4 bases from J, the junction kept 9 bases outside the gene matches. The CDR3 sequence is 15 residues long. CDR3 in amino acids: CASSYGQVGGTEAFF. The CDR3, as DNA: TGTGCCAGCAGCTATGGACAGGTAGGAGGCACTGAAGCTTTCTTT.

The chain's CDR3 is CSARDRGFPEQYF. In DNA, the CDR3 is TGCAGTGCTAGGGACAGGGGGTTTCCCGAGCAGTACTTC. This sequence joins TRBV20-1 and TRBJ2-7, with 10 bases that match TRBD1. V gave up 3 bases and J gave up 6 bases; unmatched junction bases: 5. This CDR3 is built from 13 residues. The germline V gene encodes CDR1 DFQATT and CDR2 SNEGSKA (reference sequence).

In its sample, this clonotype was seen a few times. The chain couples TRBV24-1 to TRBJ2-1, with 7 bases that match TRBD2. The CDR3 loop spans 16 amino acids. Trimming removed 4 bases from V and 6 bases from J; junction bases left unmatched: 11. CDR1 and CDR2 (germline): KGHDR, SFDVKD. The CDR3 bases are TGTGCCACCAGTGACACGAGCTCGGGACTATCCAATGAGCAGTTCTTC. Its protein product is CATSDTSSGLSNEQFF.

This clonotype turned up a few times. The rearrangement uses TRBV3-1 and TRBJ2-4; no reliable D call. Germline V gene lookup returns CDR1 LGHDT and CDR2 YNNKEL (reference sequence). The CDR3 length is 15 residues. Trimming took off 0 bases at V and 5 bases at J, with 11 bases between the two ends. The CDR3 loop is CASSQDYNTQNIQYF. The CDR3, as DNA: TGTGCCAGCAGCCAAGACTACAACACCCAAAACATTCAGTACTTC. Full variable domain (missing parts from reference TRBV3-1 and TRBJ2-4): DTAVSQTPKYLVTQMGNDKSIKCEQNLGHDTMYWYKQDSKKFLKIMFSYNNKELIINETVPNRFSPKSPDKAHLNLHINSLELGDSAVYFCASSQDYNTQNIQYFGAGTRLSVL.

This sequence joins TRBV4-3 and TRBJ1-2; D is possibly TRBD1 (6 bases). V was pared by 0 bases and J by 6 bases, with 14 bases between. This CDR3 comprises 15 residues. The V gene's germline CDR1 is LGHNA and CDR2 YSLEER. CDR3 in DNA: TGCGCCAGCAGCCAAGACCAGGGGCTAACGGATGGCTACACCTTC. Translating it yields CASSQDQGLTDGYTF.